Each of the 32 T cell receptor beta chains below was sequenced from the same sample in a study of CD8+CD57+ T cells in acquired aplastic anemia. Patients who underwent sequencing had shown CD8+CD57+ cell expansion by flow cytometry. Genomic DNA, the template, was used for profiling of the TCR beta VDJ and CDR3. TCRdb reprocessed the reads via MiXCR and lists one record per CDR3 protein. The data show about 200,000 distinct CDR3 sequences, 60% to 80% seen once. The source material was sorted CD4+, CD8+, or CD8+CD57+ T cells (not recorded which) from PBMCs. Receptors originate from a human donor with aplastic anemia.

This clonotype was seen many times. V and J are TRBV14 and TRBJ2-7; no definite D call. Trimming stripped 1 base from V and 5 bases from J, with 6 bases between. This CDR3 contains 12 residues. CDR1 is SGHDN, CDR2 FVKESK, per germline. DNA for the CDR3: TGTGCCAGCAGCCAAGGCGGCGACGAGCAGTACTTC. This encodes CASSQGGDEQYF.

V gene TRBV29-1 combines with J gene TRBJ1-2, with TRBD1 identical over 8 bases. The CDR3 has 13 amino acids. The germline V gene has CDR1 SQVTM and CDR2 ANQGSEA. The V and J ends lost 3 bases and 8 bases, in that order; junction bases with no gene match: 8. CDR3: CSVDPQGGRGYTF. The DNA of the CDR3 is TGCAGCGTTGATCCACAGGGGGGTCGAGGCTACACCTTC.

This chain links TRBV19 with TRBJ1-5; 7 positions agree with TRBD1. V lost 3 bases and J lost 2; bases outside the gene matches: 7. Germline-derived CDR1 and CDR2 are LNHDA and SQIVND (reference sequence). This CDR3 has 16 amino acids. The CDR3: CASSIADRYRNQPQHF. CDR3 sequence (DNA): TGTGCCAGTAGTATTGCGGACAGGTATCGCAATCAGCCCCAGCATTTT.

The chain links TRBV11-2 to TRBJ2-5; unclear D gene. The J call may be incorrect, as the DNA end agrees better with TRBJ2-7. This CDR3 region has 14 residues. In germline, CDR1 is SGHAT, CDR2 FQNNGV. This CDR3 is CASSLGQVTYEQYF. CDR3 bases: TGTGCCAGCAGCTTAGGGCAGGTAACCTACGAGCAGTACTTC.

This clonotype was detected once. V usage is TRBV19 and J usage is TRBJ2-3; no clear D gene. The V gene's germline CDR1 is LNHDA and CDR2 SQIVND (reference sequence). Trimming shortened V by 5 bases and J by 0 bases, and 12 bases separated the two germline ends. The CDR3 spans 15 residues. The CDR3 DNA follows: TGTGCCAGTAGTTCCGATCGAAGGAGCACAGATACGCAGTATTTT. As protein: CASSSDRRSTDTQYF.

This clonotype was observed many times. The V and J genes are TRBV7-3 and TRBJ2-3; TRBD2 agrees at 7 bases. The trim removed 1 base at V and 0 bases at J, leaving 1 base unmatched. The CDR3 spans 15 residues. CDR1 SGHTA and CDR2 FQGTGA come from the germline V gene. The CDR3: CASSLMGGSTDTQYF. In DNA, the CDR3 is TGTGCCAGCAGCTTAATGGGGGGGAGCACAGATACGCAGTATTTT.

Ten or more counts support this clonotype. The V gene is TRBV9, the J gene TRBJ1-1, with unresolved D. In germline, CDR1 is SGDLS, CDR2 YYNGEE. CDR3 length equals 13 residues. V was clipped by 4 bases and J by 1 base, with 8 bases between them. The CDR3 sequence: CASSPGGNTEAFF. The CDR3 coding sequence is TGTGCCAGCAGCCCCGGAGGGAACACTGAAGCTTTCTTT. Full variable domain (missing parts from reference TRBV9 and TRBJ1-1): DSGVTQTPKHLITATGQRVTLRCSPRSGDLSVYWYQQSLDQGLQFLIQYYNGEERAKGNILERFSAQQFPDLHSELNLSSLELGDSALYFCASSPGGNTEAFFGQGTRLTVV.

With regard to this clonotype: The germline gene is not matched at one end of the junction; a read error may be the cause. The genes are TRBV12-3 or TRBV12-4 and TRBJ1-1; possibly TRBD1 for D (6 bases). The CDR3 contains 12 residues. The CDR3: CASSFGGAEALF. The CDR3 nucleotides are TGTGCCAGCAGTTTTGGGGGCGCTGAAGCTCTCTTT.

This clonotype was found many times. The CDR3 DNA sequence: TGTGCCAGCAGTTTAGACGAGGGGACCTACGAGCAGTACTTC. Translating gives CASSLDEGTYEQYF. V is TRBV12-3 or TRBV12-4 and J is TRBJ2-7, with D perhaps matching TRBD1 or TRBD2 (5 bases each). The ends were cut back, 1 base at V and 2 bases at J, with 9 bases in the middle. The CDR3 extends over 14 amino acids.

This clonotype was seen a few times. The V and J genes are TRBV6-1 and TRBJ2-7; 9 bases align to TRBD2. V gave up 4 bases and J gave up 5 bases; unmatched junction bases: 6. The CDR3 loop spans 14 amino acids. Germline assignment: CDR1 MNHNS and CDR2 SASEGT. CDR3 nucleotide sequence: TGTGCCAGCAGTGGCGGGAGGGCCGCGGACGAGCAGTACTTC. Its protein is CASSGGRAADEQYF.

By sample fraction, this clonotype is large. The gene calls are TRBV5-8 and TRBJ2-5; no clear D gene. The length of the CDR3 is 13 residues. Trimming removed 0 bases from V and 3 bases from J, with 6 bases in between. CDR1 and CDR2 from the germline V gene are SGHTS and YDEGEE. The CDR3 DNA sequence: TGTGCCAGCAGCTTGGGGCAGGAAGAGACCCAGTACTTC. Its translation is CASSLGQEETQYF.

The count of this clonotype is one. The chain couples TRBV10-3 to TRBJ1-1; TRBD1 matches at 12 bases. Germline CDR1 and CDR2: ENHRY and SYGVKD. The junction had 11 bases not matched to a gene; V was cut back by 10 bases and J by 2 bases. The CDR3 is 16 residues long. The CDR3 sequence is CATRDGTGGENTEAFF. Here the CDR3 DNA reads TGTGCCACCAGGGATGGGACAGGGGGCGAAAACACTGAAGCTTTCTTT.

This clonotype was seen a single time. The genes are TRBV19 and TRBJ2-3, with D unresolved. Germline CDR1 is LNHDA and CDR2 is SQIVND (reference sequence). V lost 3 bases and J 0 bases, leaving 4 bases between the germline ends. The length of the CDR3 is 13 residues. CDR3 sequence reads: CASSMLSTDTQYF. CDR3 DNA: TGTGCCAGTAGTATGCTTAGCACAGATACGCAGTATTTT.

J is TRBJ1-6 and V is TRBV13; unclear D gene. V lost 5 bases to trimming and J lost 5 bases, with 19 bases between them. Germline V gene data show CDR1 as PRHDT and CDR2 as FYEKMQ (reference sequence). The CDR3 sequence is 17 residues long. The CDR3 region has the DNA TGTGCCAGCAGCCCAGCTGGCAGAATCACAGATAATTCACCCCTCCACTTT. It is translated as CASSPAGRITDNSPLHF.

The rearrangement links TRBV29-1 to TRBJ2-1; D is uncertain. This CDR3 is built from 13 residues. Trimming removed 5 bases at V and 6 bases at J, with 14 bases between. From germline, CDR1 is SQVTM and CDR2 ANQGSEA. The DNA of the CDR3 is TGCAGCGTTAATAGGGTCGCAACCAATGAGCAGTTCTTC. Protein sequence: CSVNRVATNEQFF.

The table lists this clonotype with a few counts. CDR3 sequence: CASPRSVHEQFF. Written as DNA, the CDR3 is TGTGCCTCGCCACGGTCTGTCCATGAGCAGTTCTTC. V is TRBV30 and J is TRBJ2-1; no reliable D call. The CDR3 sequence is 12 residues long. Germline CDR1 reads GTSNPN; CDR2 reads SVGIG (reference sequence). V gave up 7 bases and J gave up 8 bases, with 15 bases separating them.

This clonotype was seen only a few times. This rearrangement joins TRBV10-3 to TRBJ1-2; D is unresolved. The CDR3 extends over 12 amino acids. Germline V gives CDR1 ENHRY, CDR2 SYGVKD. The V end was cut by 3 bases, the J end by 6 bases, with 8 bases between. The CDR3 loop reads CAISDYANGYTF. The CDR3 DNA sequence: TGTGCCATCAGTGACTATGCTAATGGCTACACCTTC.

The chain uses TRBV5-1 and TRBJ2-7; possibly TRBD1 for D (6 bases). The CDR3 is 15 residues long. Germline V gene lookup returns CDR1 SGHRS and CDR2 YFSETQ. The V and J ends lost 1 base and 3 bases respectively, with 14 bases between them. The CDR3 here is CASSLYWTDSYEQYF. In DNA form, the CDR3 reads TGCGCCAGCAGCTTGTACTGGACAGATAGCTACGAGCAGTACTTC.

This clonotype was seen a few times. J is TRBJ2-1 and V is TRBV19, with D possibly being TRBD2 (5 bases). The germline V gene has CDR1 LNHDA and CDR2 SQIVND (reference sequence). The CDR3 loop spans 12 amino acids. V lost 3 bases to trimming and J lost 8 bases, with 8 bases between them. DNA for the CDR3: TGTGCCAGTAGTATTGTTAGCGATGAGCAGTTCTTC. Its protein is CASSIVSDEQFF.

A note on this clonotype: At one end the junction does not follow the germline gene, possibly because of a read error. The chain recombines TRBV19 with TRBJ2-7; the D gene is possibly TRBD1 (5 bases). CDR3 length equals 13 residues. Looked up from germline, CDR1 is LNHDA and CDR2 is SQIVND (reference sequence). The CDR3 nucleotides are TGTGCCAGTAGAGGCAGGGATTCCTACGAGCAGTATTTC. Translation gives CASRGRDSYEQYF.

The J gene is TRBJ2-2, the V gene TRBV7-2; D is possibly TRBD2 (6 bases). CDR1 and CDR2 (germline): SGHTA, FQGNSA. The CDR3 is made up of 15 amino acids. The germline V and J ends were trimmed by 4 bases and 5 bases, with 14 bases remaining between them. The CDR3 sequence: CASSWASARTGELFF. CDR3 coding DNA: TGTGCCAGCAGCTGGGCTAGCGCGCGGACCGGGGAGCTGTTTTTT.

V gene TRBV10-3 combines with J gene TRBJ2-7, with D possibly being TRBD2 (5 bases). The germline CDR1 and CDR2 sequences are ENHRY and SYGVKD. The CDR3 contains 14 residues. V was trimmed by 3 bases and J by 5 bases, leaving 14 bases between them. The chain's CDR3 is CAISDSGRRHEQYF. The DNA for the CDR3 is TGTGCCATCAGTGACTCGGGGAGAAGGCACGAGCAGTACTTC.

Only one count was recorded for this clonotype. This chain links TRBV5-6 with TRBJ2-4, with 7 bases aligning to TRBD1. V was pared by 4 bases and J by 5 bases, with 9 bases of the junction left unmatched. CDR1 SGHDT and CDR2 YYEEEE come from the germline V gene. There are 15 residues in the CDR3. The CDR3 DNA reads TGTGCCAGCAGCCCCTTGGGGCAGGGGGAAAACATTCAGTACTTC. Translating gives CASSPLGQGENIQYF.

The rearrangement joins TRBV7-9 to TRBJ2-3; 9 nucleotides agree with TRBD2. This CDR3 contains 16 residues. V shed 1 base, J shed 3 bases, and the junction held 5 bases outside the gene matches. Germline values: CDR1 SEHNR, CDR2 FQNEAQ (reference sequence). CDR3 coding DNA: TGTGCCAGCAGCTTAGAGGCGGGGGGGCCGACAGATACGCAGTATTTT. It yields the protein CASSLEAGGPTDTQYF.

The V and J genes are TRBV9 and TRBJ2-1; 8 nucleotides agree with TRBD1. The CDR3 runs to 16 residues. Germline V gene sequence: CDR1 SGDLS, CDR2 YYNGEE. The V and J ends lost 3 bases and 10 bases, in that order; junction bases with no gene match: 15. Written as DNA, the CDR3 is TGTGCCAGCAGCGCCAGACAGGGGCCGACCCCGGGGGAGCAGTTCTTC. Its protein product is CASSARQGPTPGEQFF.

The V gene is TRBV29-1, the J gene TRBJ2-1; TRBD2 might be the D (6 bases). The V and J ends lost 8 bases and 9 bases respectively, with 20 bases between them. The CDR3 totals 13 residues. The germline V gene encodes CDR1 SQVTM and CDR2 ANQGSEA. Here the CDR3 DNA reads TGCAGCCCTGGAGGGGACTCGCGAGGTGAGCAGTTCTTC. Its protein is CSPGGDSRGEQFF.

In regard to this clonotype: The final CDR3 position lacks the conserved phenylalanine or tryptophan, pointing to a likely read error. V usage is TRBV2 and J usage is TRBJ1-3; D gene uncertain. The CDR3 is made up of 15 amino acids. Germline V CDR1 and CDR2: SNHLY, FYNNEI. Trimming removed 6 bases at V and 1 base at J, with 13 bases between. The CDR3 is CASRGNSLSGNTIYL. For the CDR3, the DNA is TGTGCCAGCAGGGGGAACAGTTTATCTGGAAACACCATATATCTT.

This sequence joins TRBV20-1 and TRBJ1-6; a weak D match, TRBD1 (5 bases). CDR3 length: 15 residues. Germline-derived CDR1 and CDR2 are DFQATT and SNEGSKA (reference sequence). V lost 1 base to trimming and J lost 6 bases, with 13 bases between them. The DNA for the CDR3 is TGCAGTGCTAGAGCGTCAGGGATACCTAATTCACCCCTCCACTTT. Protein: CSARASGIPNSPLHF.

This clonotype was counted a few times. The chain recombines TRBV7-3 with TRBJ2-1; 12 bases line up with TRBD1. Germline V CDR1 and CDR2: SGHTA, FQGTGA. The V segment lost 2 bases and the J segment 7 bases; nucleotides outside the gene matches: 3. The CDR3 runs to 15 residues. The CDR3 region is CASSLSGQGANEQFF. The CDR3, as DNA: TGTGCCAGCAGCTTATCGGGACAGGGGGCTAATGAGCAGTTCTTC.

This clonotype was observed many times. This chain links TRBV9 with TRBJ2-1; 9 bases match TRBD2. V gave up 4 bases and J gave up 7 bases; unmatched junction bases: 9. Germline V lookup: CDR1 SGDLS, CDR2 YYNGEE. This CDR3 has 15 amino acids. Written as DNA, the CDR3 is TGTGCCAGCAGCCCTAGCGGGGTCCCTGGGAATGAGCAGTTCTTC. Translation: CASSPSGVPGNEQFF.

The V gene is TRBV9, the J gene TRBJ2-7, with D possibly being TRBD2 (6 bases). Germline assignment: CDR1 SGDLS and CDR2 YYNGEE. The CDR3 has 13 residues. V shed 2 bases and J shed 5 bases, with 11 bases lying between them. The CDR3 DNA sequence: TGTGCCAGCAGCGTCGGAGGGGCCGACGAGCAGTACTTC. Translating gives CASSVGGADEQYF.

V usage is TRBV30 and J usage is TRBJ1-1; 7 positions agree with TRBD1. The trim removed 4 bases at V and 4 bases at J, leaving 6 bases unmatched. The CDR3 runs to 13 residues. CDR1 and CDR2 (germline): GTSNPN, SVGIG (reference sequence). CDR3 loop: CAWTQGGSTEAFF. The CDR3 bases are TGTGCCTGGACCCAGGGGGGTAGCACTGAAGCTTTCTTT.